The 2 T cell receptor beta chains presented below share a single source sample, sequenced in a study of Ad26.COV2.S vaccination and SARS-CoV-2 variants. Regarding treatment: 15 to 20 received Ad26.COV2.S at low or high dose, single or two shots; several received placebo; per-sample allocation not given. Repertoires come from day 63 after the first vaccine or placebo injection. Sequencing used immunoSEQ multiplex PCR; TCRdb keeps in-frame clones, though not all of them. Among about 400,000 clones listed, approximately 90% were seen once. The specimen comprised peripheral blood, sampled in a trial of Ad26.COV2.S vaccine versus placebo. The receptors shown here come from a person between 18 and 65 years old who received the Ad26.COV2.S COVID-19 vaccine or a placebo.

The chain links TRBV4-2 to TRBJ2-2, with 9 bases aligning to TRBD2. This CDR3 has 15 residues. V dropped 3 bases and J dropped 8; count of bases not matched to a gene: 7. Looked up from germline, CDR1 is LGHNA and CDR2 is YNFKEQ. The DNA for the CDR3 is TGTGCCAGCAGCCAGGGCGGGAGGGATTTAGGGGAGCTGTTTTTT. It codes for CASSQGGRDLGELFF.

This clone was recorded only once. The chain carries TRBV29-1 and TRBJ2-3; D remains unclear. V lost 6 bases to trimming and J lost 9 bases, with 10 bases between them. Germline CDR1 and CDR2: SQVTM and ANQGSEA. The CDR3 is 10 residues long. DNA of the CDR3: TGCAGCGTGATGGACCGAACGCAGTATTTT. Amino acid sequence: CSVMDRTQYF.